Described below is a single TCR beta chain sequence and its context. What it binds is unknown. Per germline, CDR1 SGHRS and CDR2 YFSETQ. V trimming: 7 bases; J trimming: 3 bases; junction bases outside the gene matches: 8. The CDR3 extends over 15 amino acids. Generated by immunoSEQ multiplex PCR, the TCRdb table keeps only in-frame clones and is missing some. The sample lists around 700,000 clones; around four fifths were seen once. The data were taken from a study of shared clonotypes between healthy human individuals. Findings and caveats of the study: Clonotypes that were shared across several donors made up around 5.5% of naive CD4 clonotypes.

Material for sequencing was memory CD4+ T cells sorted from blood. Subset given: CD45RA-negative fraction. The TCR was taken from a woman in her twenties or thirties in good health. The chain is built from TRBV5-1 and TRBJ2-1, with 9 positions matching TRBD2. The chain's CDR3 is CASHPLAGSYNEQFF. The CDR3 DNA sequence: TGCGCCAGCCACCCCCTAGCGGGGAGCTACAATGAGCAGTTCTTC.